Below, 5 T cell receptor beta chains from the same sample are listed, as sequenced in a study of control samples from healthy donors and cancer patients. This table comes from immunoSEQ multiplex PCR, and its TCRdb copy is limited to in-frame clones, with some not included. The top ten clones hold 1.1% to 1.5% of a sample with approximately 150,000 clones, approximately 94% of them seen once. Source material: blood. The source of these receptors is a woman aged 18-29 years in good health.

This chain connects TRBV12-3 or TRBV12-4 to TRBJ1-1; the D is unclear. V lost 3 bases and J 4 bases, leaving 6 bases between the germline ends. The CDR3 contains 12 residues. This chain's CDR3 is CASSLGSTEAFF. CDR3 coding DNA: TGTGCCAGCAGTTTGGGCAGCACTGAAGCTTTCTTT.

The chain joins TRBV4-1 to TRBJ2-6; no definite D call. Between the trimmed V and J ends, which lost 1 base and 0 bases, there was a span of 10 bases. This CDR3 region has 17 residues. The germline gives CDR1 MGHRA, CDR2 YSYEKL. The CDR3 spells CASSQGNTPSGANVLTF. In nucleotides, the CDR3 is TGCGCCAGCAGCCAAGGTAACACTCCCTCTGGGGCCAACGTCCTGACTTTC.

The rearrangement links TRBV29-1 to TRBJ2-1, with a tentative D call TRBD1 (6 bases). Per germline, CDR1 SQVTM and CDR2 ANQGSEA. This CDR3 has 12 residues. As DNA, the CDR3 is TGCAGTTCTTACAGGGTTAGCGATGAGCAGTTCTTC. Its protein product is CSSYRVSDEQFF.

Here the CDR3 reads CASSYHSSGANVLTF. CDR3 in DNA: TGTGCCAGCAGTTACCACAGCTCTGGGGCCAACGTCCTGACTTTC. This chain joins TRBV6-2 or TRBV6-3 and TRBJ2-6; no definite D call. The CDR3 extends over 15 amino acids. Germline assignment: CDR1 MNHEY and CDR2 SVGEGT. V lost 2 bases and J 0 bases, leaving 5 bases between the germline ends.

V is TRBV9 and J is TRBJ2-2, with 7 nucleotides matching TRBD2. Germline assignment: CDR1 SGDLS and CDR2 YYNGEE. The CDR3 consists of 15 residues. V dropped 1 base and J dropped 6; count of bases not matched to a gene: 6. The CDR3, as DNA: TGTGCCAGCAGCGTATTCGCGGGAGAGGCCGGGGAGCTGTTTTTT. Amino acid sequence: CASSVFAGEAGELFF.